This T cell receptor (beta chain) is from a study of human T cells and chemical hapten exposure. Notes on the study in general: Healthy individuals' immune responses may differ from those of donors, who had alopecia. Counts of TCRs above 1 in 1000 frequency stayed unchanged with DPC sensitization. PT1 expanded TCR counts and patch test score correlated positively.

Time point described: patch test 3, about 24 weeks after DPC sensitization. Treatment defined: therapeutic diphenylcyclopropenone sensitization with weekly scalp DPC. Unfractionated whole blood yielded total RNA. TCRdb redid the calling of the RACE reads with MiXCR, one entry per CDR3 protein. In the table there are 90,000 to 110,000 distinct CDR3 sequences, less than 40% of which are singletons. From germline, CDR1 is MDHEN and CDR2 SYDVKM. The CDR3 consists of 15 residues. J lost 5 bases, V lost 3 bases, and 7 bases had no gene match. This clonotype was counted between two and nine times. What it binds is not known.

The receptor comes from a man aged 40-49 years with alopecia areata. Some clones in this sample may be carry-over from other donors' samples. The chain is built from TRBV28 and TRBJ2-7, with TRBD1 matching over 10 bases. The source was whole blood, collected in connection with sensitization to the hapten diphenylcyclopropenone (DPC). CDR3 in amino acids: CASSFLTGGVNEQYF. DNA of the CDR3: TGTGCCAGCAGTTTTCTGACAGGGGGCGTCAACGAGCAGTACTTC.